This T cell receptor (beta chain) was sequenced for a study of vaccination effects on CD4 cells after COVID-19. General observations from the study: Marked contraction was observed in infection-induced and vaccine-induced clones late after vaccination.

Peptide-pool stimulation followed by sequencing identified expanded antigen-specific CD4+ clonotypes in the ViraFEST assay. It was after more than 8 days of culture that CD4+ T cells were isolated. Participants got two doses of BNT162b2 or mRNA-1273 vaccine. Negative nucleocapsid antibody tests before and after vaccination confirmed no previous SARS-CoV-2 infection. Fresh IL-2-containing medium replaced half the medium on days 3 and 7. Assay used: immunoSEQ multiplex PCR; TCRdb lists only in-frame clones, some missing. In the table there are 25,000 or so clones, roughly 70% of which are singletons. This CDR3 is built from 16 residues. The germline CDR1 and CDR2 sequences are SGDLS and YYNGEE. V was shortened by 4 bases and J by 0 bases, with 16 bases between the two germline ends. As for this clone: What it binds is not known.

This TCR came from a human donor who received a COVID-19 vaccine. Sample: CD4+ T cells from PBMCs cultured with SARS-CoV-2 spike peptides, taken after COVID-19 vaccination. This chain joins TRBV9 and TRBJ1-2; D is undetermined. The CDR3 loop reads CASSPRSQETNYGYTF. CDR3 nucleotides: TGTGCCAGCAGCCCCCGCTCCCAGGAAACTAACTATGGCTACACCTTC.